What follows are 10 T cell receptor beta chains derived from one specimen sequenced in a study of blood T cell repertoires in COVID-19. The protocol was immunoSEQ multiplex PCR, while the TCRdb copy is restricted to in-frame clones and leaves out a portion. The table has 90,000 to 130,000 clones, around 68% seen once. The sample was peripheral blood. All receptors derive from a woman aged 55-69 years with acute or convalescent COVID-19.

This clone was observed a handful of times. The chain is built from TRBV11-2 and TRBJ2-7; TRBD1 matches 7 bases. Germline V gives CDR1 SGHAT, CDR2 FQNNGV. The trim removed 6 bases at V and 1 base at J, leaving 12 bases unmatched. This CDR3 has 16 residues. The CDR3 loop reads CASRRTAGGLSYEQYF. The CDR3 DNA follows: TGTGCCAGCAGACGAACCGCAGGGGGTTTATCCTACGAGCAGTACTTC.

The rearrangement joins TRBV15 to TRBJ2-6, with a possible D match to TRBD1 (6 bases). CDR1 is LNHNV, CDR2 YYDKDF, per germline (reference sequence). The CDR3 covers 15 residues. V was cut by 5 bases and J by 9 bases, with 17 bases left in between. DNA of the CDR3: TGTGCCACCAGCGGGGGCGGACAAATGAGCAACGTCCTGACTTTC. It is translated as CATSGGGQMSNVLTF.

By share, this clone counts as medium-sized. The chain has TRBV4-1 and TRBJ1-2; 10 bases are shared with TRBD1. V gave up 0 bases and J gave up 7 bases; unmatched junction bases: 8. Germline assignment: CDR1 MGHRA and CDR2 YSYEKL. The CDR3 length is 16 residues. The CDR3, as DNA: TGCGCCAGCAGCCAAGACCCGAGACAGGGGGCTTCTGGCTACACCTTC. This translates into CASSQDPRQGASGYTF.

The CDR3 spells CASSGQPPYGYTF. The CDR3, as DNA: TGTGCCAGCAGTGGACAGCCCCCCTATGGCTACACCTTC. The gene calls are TRBV2 and TRBJ1-2; the D gene is possibly TRBD1 (5 bases). Per the germline V gene, CDR1 is SNHLY and CDR2 is FYNNEI. The CDR3 is 13 residues long. Deletions cut 4 bases from V and 4 bases from J, with 10 bases between.

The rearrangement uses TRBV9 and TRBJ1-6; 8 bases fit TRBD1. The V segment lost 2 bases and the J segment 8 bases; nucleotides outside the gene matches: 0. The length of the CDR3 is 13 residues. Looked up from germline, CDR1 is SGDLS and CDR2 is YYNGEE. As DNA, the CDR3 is TGTGCCAGCAGCGTGACAGGGGATTCACCCCTCCACTTT. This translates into CASSVTGDSPLHF.

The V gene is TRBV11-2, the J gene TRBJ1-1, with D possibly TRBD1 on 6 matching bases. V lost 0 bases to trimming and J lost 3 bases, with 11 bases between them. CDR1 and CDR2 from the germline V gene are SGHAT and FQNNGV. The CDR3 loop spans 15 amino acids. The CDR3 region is CASSLEPGVHTEAFF. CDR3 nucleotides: TGTGCCAGCAGCTTAGAGCCAGGGGTTCACACTGAAGCTTTCTTT.

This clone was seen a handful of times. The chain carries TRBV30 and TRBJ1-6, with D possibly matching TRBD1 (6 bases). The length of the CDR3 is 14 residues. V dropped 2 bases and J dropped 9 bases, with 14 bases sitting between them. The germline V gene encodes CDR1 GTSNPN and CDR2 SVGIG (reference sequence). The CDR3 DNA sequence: TGTGCCTGGAGTTCAACAGGGTCAGGTTCACCCCTCCACTTT. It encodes CAWSSTGSGSPLHF.

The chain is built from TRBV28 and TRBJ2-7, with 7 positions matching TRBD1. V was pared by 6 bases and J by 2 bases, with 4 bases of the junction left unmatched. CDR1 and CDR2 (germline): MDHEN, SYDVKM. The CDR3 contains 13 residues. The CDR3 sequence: CASRKGQTYEQYF. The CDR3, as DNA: TGTGCCAGCAGGAAGGGACAGACCTACGAGCAGTACTTC.

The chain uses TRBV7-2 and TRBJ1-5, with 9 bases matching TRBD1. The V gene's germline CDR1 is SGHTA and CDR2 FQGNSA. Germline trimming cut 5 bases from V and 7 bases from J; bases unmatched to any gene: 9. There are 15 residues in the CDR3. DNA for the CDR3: TGTGCCAGCAGCCCTCAACAGGGGGCGGGACAGCCCCAGCATTTT. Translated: CASSPQQGAGQPQHF.

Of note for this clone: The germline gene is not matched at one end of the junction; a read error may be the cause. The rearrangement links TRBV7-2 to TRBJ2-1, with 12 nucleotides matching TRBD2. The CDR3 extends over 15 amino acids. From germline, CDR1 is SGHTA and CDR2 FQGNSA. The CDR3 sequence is CASSLAGGRNNEQFF. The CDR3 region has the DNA TGTGCCAGCAGCCTAGCGGGGGGGCGCAACAATGAGCAGTTCTTC.